This T cell receptor (beta chain) is from a study of human T cells and chemical hapten exposure. Across the whole study: Cases of alopecia areata, totalis or universalis occurred in a predominantly female patient group.

Germline V lookup: CDR1 MDHEN, CDR2 SYDVKM. The length of the CDR3 is 14 residues. V gave up 3 bases and J gave up 2 bases; unmatched junction bases: 3. This clonotype has more than one count but fewer than ten. Each CDR3 protein gets one entry after TCRdb re-called the RACE reads with MiXCR. This table has 120,000 or so distinct CDR3 sequences, around 10% appearing once. Time point described: patch test 3, about 24 weeks after DPC sensitization. Specified treatment: therapeutic diphenylcyclopropenone sensitization with weekly scalp DPC. The receptor was derived from a woman in her forties or fifties with alopecia areata. Some clones in this sample may be carry-over from other donors' samples. The chain is built from TRBV28 and TRBJ2-5; TRBD1 agrees at 7 bases. The sample consisted of whole blood, taken in connection with sensitization to the hapten diphenylcyclopropenone (DPC). CDR3 DNA sequence: TGTGCCAGCAGTTTCTTCAGGGGGCAAGAGACCCAGTACTTC. It specifies CASSFFRGQETQYF.